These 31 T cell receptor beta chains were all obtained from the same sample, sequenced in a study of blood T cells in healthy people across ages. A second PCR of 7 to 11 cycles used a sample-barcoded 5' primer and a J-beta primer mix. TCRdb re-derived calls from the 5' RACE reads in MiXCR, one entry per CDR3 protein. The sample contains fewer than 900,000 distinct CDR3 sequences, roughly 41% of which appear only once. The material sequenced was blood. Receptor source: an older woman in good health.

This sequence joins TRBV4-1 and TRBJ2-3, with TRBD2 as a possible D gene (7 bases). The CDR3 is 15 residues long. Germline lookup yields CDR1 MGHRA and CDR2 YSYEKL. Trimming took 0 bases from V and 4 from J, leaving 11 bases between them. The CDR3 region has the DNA TGCGCCAGCAGCCAAGATGGGGGGGCCGCAGATACGCAGTATTTT. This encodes CASSQDGGAADTQYF.

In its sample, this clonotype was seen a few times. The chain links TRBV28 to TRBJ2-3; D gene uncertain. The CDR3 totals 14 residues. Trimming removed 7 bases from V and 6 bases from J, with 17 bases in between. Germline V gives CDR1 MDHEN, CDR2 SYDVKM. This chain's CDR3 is CASIGDPKRDTQYF. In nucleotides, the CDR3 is TGTGCCAGCATCGGCGACCCCAAACGGGATACGCAGTATTTT.

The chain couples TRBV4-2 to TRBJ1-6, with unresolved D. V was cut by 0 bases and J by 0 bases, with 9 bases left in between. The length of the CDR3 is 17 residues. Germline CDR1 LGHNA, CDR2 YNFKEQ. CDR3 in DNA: TGTGCCAGCAGCCAAGAACGGGCGAGCTCCTATAATTCACCCCTCCACTTT. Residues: CASSQERASSYNSPLHF.

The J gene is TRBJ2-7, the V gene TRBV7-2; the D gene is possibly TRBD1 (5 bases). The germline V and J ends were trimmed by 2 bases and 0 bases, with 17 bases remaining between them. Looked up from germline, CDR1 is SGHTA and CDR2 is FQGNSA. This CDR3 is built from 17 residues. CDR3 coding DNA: TGTGCCAGCAGCTTACTCGGACAACCGCGGATCTCCTACGAGCAGTACTTC. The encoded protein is CASSLLGQPRISYEQYF. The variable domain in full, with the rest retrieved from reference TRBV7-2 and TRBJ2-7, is GAGVSQSPSNKVTEKGKDVELRCDPISGHTALYWYRQSLGQGLEFLIYFQGNSAPDKSGLPSDRFSAERTGGSVSTLTIQRTQQEDSAVYLCASSLLGQPRISYEQYFGPGTRLTVT.

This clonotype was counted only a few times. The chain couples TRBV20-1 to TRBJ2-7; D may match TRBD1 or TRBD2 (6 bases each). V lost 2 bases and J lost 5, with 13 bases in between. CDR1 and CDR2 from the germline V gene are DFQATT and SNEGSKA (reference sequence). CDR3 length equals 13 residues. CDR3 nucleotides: TGCAGTGCTAGAAGCCCCCGGGGGCACGAGCAGTACTTC. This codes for CSARSPRGHEQYF.

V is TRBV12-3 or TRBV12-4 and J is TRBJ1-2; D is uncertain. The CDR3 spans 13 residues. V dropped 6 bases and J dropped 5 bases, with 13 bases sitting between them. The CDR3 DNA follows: TGTGCCAGCAGCTTCATACTCCCGTATGGCTACACCTTC. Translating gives CASSFILPYGYTF.

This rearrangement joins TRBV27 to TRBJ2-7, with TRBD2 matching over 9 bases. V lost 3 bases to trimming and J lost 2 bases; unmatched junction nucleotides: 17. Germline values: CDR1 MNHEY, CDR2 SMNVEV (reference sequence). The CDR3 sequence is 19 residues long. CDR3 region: CASSFDGGTSRTTPYEQYF. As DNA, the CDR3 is TGTGCCAGCAGTTTTGACGGGGGGACTAGCAGGACGACTCCCTACGAGCAGTACTTC.

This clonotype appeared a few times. The DNA for the CDR3 is TGTGCCAGCAGTAGACTAGCGGGGTTTAATGAGCAGTTCTTC. Amino acids: CASSRLAGFNEQFF. The chain uses TRBV6-2 or TRBV6-3 and TRBJ2-1; 11 bases agree with TRBD2. In germline, CDR1 is MNHEY, CDR2 SVGEGT. This CDR3 contains 14 residues. J lost 7 bases, V lost 5 bases, and 4 bases had no gene match.

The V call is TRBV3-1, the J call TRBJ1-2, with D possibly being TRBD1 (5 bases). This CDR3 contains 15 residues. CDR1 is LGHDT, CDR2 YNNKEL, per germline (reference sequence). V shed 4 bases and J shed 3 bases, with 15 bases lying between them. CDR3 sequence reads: CASSPGTDPYYGYTF. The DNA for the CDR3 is TGTGCCAGCAGCCCCGGGACGGATCCGTACTATGGCTACACCTTC.

DNA of the CDR3: TGTGCCAGCAGCGACCCCCAGGCCGCGAACTATGGCTACACCTTC. Protein: CASSDPQAANYGYTF. The chain carries TRBV9 and TRBJ1-2; no firm D call. The CDR3 has 15 amino acids. The germline V and J ends were trimmed by 3 bases and 2 bases, with 14 bases remaining between them. Germline V gene data show CDR1 as SGDLS and CDR2 as YYNGEE. The full variable domain, with the rest looked up from reference TRBV9 and TRBJ1-2, is DSGVTQTPKHLITATGQRVTLRCSPRSGDLSVYWYQQSLDQGLQFLIQYYNGEERAKGNILERFSAQQFPDLHSELNLSSLELGDSALYFCASSDPQAANYGYTFGSGTRLTVV.

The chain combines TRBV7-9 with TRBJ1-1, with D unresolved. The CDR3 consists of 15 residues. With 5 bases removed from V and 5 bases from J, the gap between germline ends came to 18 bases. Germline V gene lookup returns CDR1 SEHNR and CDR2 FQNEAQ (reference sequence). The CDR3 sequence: CASSPLTGTGTEAFF. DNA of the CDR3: TGTGCCAGCAGCCCTCTCACGGGTACGGGGACTGAAGCTTTCTTT.

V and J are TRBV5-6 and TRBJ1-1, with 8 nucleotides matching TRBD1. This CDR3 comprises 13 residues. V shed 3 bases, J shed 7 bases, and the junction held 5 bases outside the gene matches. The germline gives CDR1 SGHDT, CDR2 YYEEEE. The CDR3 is CASSSGTGFEAFF. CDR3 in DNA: TGTGCCAGCAGCTCTGGGACAGGATTTGAAGCTTTCTTT.

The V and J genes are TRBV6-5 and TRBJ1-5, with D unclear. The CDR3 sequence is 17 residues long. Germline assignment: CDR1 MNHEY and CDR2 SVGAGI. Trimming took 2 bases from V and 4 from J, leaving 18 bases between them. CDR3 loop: CASSYDLGTAKNQPQHF. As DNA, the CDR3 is TGTGCCAGCAGTTACGATTTGGGTACGGCCAAAAATCAGCCCCAGCATTTT.

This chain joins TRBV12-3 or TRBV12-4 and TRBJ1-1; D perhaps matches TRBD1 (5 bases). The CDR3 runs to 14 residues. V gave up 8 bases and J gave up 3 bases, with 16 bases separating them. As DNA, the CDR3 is TGTGCCAGCGGATTCCAGGGTGTGGACACTGAAGCTTTCTTT. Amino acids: CASGFQGVDTEAFF.

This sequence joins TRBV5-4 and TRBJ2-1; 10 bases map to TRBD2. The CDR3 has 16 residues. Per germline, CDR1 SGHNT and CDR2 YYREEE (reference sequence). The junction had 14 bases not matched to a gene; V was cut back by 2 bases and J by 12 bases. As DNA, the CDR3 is TGTGCCAGCAGCTTTTGGACTAGCGGTATGGTGGGGGGGCAGTTCTTC. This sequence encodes CASSFWTSGMVGGQFF.

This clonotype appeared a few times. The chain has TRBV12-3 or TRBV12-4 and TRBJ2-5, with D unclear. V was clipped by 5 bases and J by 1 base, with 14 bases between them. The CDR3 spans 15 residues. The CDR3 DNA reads TGTGCCAGCAGTCAAGGCGGTACTTCCCAAGAGACCCAGTACTTC. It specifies CASSQGGTSQETQYF.

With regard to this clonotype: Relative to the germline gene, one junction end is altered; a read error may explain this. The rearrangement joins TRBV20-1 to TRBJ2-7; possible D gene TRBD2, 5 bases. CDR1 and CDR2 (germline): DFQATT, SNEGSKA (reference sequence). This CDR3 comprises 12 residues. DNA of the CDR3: TGCAGTCCTAGCTACACAGCCTACGAGCAGTACTTC. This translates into CSPSYTAYEQYF.

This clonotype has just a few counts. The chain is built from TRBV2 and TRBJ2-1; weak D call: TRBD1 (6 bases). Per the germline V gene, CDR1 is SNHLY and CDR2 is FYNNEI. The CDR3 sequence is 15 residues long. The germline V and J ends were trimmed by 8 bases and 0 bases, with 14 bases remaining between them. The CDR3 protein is CASSNLDSSYNEQFF. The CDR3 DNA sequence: TGTGCCAGCTCTAACCTGGACAGCTCCTACAATGAGCAGTTCTTC.

The CDR3 DNA is TGCAGTGCTAGCCTAGCGGGGGGTGGATACGAGCAGTACTTC. Translating it yields CSASLAGGGYEQYF. The chain is built from TRBV20-1 and TRBJ2-7; TRBD2 matches 11 bases. Germline trimming cut 3 bases from V and 4 bases from J; bases unmatched to any gene: 5. Germline V gene lookup returns CDR1 DFQATT and CDR2 SNEGSKA (reference sequence). The CDR3 consists of 14 residues.

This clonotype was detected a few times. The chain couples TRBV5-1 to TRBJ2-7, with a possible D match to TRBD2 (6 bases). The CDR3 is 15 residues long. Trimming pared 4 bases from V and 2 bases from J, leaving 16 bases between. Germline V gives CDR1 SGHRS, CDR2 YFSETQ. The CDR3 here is CASSPRRDQTYEQYF. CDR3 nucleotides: TGCGCCAGCAGCCCACGGAGGGACCAAACCTACGAGCAGTACTTC.

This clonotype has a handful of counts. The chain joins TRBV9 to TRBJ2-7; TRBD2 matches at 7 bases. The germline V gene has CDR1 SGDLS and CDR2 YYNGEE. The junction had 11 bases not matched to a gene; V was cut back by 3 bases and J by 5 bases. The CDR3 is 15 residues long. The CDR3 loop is CASSAEGTKVDEQYF. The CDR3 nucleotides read TGTGCCAGCAGCGCAGAGGGGACTAAGGTGGACGAGCAGTACTTC.

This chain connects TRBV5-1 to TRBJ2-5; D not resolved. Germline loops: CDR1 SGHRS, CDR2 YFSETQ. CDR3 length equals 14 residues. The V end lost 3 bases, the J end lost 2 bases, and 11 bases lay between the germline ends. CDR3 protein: CASSYLGRQETQYF. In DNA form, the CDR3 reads TGCGCCAGCAGCTACCTCGGGCGGCAAGAGACCCAGTACTTC.

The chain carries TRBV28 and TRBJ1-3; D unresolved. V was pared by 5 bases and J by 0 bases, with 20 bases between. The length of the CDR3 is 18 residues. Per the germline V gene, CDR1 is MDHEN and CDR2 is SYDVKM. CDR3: CASSPLSQDFSSGNTIYF. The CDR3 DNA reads TGTGCCAGCAGTCCGCTTTCCCAAGACTTCAGCTCTGGAAACACCATATATTTT.

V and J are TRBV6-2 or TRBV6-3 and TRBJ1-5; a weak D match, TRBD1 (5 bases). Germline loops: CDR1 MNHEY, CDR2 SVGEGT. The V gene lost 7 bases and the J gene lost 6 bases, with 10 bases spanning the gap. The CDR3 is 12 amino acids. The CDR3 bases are TGTGCCAGCAATGAGGGGTTTCAGCCCCAGCATTTT. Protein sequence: CASNEGFQPQHF.

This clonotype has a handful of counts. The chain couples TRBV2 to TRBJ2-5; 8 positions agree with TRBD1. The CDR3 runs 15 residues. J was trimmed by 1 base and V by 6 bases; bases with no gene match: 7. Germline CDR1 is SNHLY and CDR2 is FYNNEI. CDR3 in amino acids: CASRAGGLSQETQYF. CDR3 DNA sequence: TGTGCCAGCAGGGCAGGGGGCTTGAGCCAAGAGACCCAGTACTTC.

The CDR3 DNA is TGCGCCAGCAGCTCCGCCCGGGACAGGGCGTTAGATACGCAGTATTTT. Encoded protein: CASSSARDRALDTQYF. V usage is TRBV5-1 and J usage is TRBJ2-3, with 9 bases aligning to TRBD1. V dropped 3 bases and J dropped 5; count of bases not matched to a gene: 10. The CDR3 extends over 16 amino acids. CDR1 is SGHRS and CDR2 is YFSETQ in the germline V gene.

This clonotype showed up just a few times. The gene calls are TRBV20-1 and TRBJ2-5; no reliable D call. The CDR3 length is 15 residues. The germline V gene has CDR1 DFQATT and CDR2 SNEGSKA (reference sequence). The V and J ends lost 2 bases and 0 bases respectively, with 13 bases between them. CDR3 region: CSARPENRNQETQYF. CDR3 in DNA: TGCAGTGCTAGACCCGAAAACAGAAACCAAGAGACCCAGTACTTC.

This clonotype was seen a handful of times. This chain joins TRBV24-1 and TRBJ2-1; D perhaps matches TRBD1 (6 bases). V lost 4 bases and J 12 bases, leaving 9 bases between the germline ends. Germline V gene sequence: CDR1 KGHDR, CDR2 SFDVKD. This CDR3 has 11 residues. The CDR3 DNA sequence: TGTGCCACCAGTGAGGGCAGGGGGCAGTTCTTC. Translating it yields CATSEGRGQFF.

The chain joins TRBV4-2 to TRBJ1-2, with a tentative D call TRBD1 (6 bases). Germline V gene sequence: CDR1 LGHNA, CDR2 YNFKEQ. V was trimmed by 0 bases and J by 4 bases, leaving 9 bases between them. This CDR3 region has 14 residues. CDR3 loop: CASSQDTGPYGYTF. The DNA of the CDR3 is TGTGCCAGCAGCCAAGATACAGGGCCCTATGGCTACACCTTC.

For the CDR3, the DNA is TGTGCCAGCAGCCCCTTAGGACTAGCGGGAGGGGGATACAATGAGCAGTTCTTC. This codes for CASSPLGLAGGGYNEQFF. The chain combines TRBV6-2 or TRBV6-3 with TRBJ2-1, with 15 positions matching TRBD2. Germline loops: CDR1 MNHEY, CDR2 SVGEGT. V shed 6 bases and J 4 bases; nucleotides not matched to a gene: 10. The CDR3 has 18 amino acids.

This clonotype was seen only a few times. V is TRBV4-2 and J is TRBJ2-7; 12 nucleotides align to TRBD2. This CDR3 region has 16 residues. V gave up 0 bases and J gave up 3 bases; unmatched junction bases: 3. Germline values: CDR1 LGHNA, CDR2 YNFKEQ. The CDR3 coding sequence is TGTGCCAGCAGCCAAGATCGACTAGCGGGGGACTACGAGCAGTACTTC. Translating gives CASSQDRLAGDYEQYF.